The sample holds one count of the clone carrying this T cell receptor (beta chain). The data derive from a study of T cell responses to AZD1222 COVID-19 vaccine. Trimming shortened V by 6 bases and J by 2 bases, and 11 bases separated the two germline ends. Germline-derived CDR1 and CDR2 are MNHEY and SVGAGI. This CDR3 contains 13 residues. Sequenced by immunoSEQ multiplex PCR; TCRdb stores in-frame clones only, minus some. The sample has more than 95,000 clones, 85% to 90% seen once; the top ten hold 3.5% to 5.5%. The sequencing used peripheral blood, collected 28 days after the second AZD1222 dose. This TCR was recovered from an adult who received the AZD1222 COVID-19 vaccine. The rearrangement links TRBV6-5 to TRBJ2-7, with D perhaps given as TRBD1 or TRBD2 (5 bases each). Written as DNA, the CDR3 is TGTGCCAGCAGAAGGGACCGTACCTACGAGCAGTACTTC. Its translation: CASRRDRTYEQYF.